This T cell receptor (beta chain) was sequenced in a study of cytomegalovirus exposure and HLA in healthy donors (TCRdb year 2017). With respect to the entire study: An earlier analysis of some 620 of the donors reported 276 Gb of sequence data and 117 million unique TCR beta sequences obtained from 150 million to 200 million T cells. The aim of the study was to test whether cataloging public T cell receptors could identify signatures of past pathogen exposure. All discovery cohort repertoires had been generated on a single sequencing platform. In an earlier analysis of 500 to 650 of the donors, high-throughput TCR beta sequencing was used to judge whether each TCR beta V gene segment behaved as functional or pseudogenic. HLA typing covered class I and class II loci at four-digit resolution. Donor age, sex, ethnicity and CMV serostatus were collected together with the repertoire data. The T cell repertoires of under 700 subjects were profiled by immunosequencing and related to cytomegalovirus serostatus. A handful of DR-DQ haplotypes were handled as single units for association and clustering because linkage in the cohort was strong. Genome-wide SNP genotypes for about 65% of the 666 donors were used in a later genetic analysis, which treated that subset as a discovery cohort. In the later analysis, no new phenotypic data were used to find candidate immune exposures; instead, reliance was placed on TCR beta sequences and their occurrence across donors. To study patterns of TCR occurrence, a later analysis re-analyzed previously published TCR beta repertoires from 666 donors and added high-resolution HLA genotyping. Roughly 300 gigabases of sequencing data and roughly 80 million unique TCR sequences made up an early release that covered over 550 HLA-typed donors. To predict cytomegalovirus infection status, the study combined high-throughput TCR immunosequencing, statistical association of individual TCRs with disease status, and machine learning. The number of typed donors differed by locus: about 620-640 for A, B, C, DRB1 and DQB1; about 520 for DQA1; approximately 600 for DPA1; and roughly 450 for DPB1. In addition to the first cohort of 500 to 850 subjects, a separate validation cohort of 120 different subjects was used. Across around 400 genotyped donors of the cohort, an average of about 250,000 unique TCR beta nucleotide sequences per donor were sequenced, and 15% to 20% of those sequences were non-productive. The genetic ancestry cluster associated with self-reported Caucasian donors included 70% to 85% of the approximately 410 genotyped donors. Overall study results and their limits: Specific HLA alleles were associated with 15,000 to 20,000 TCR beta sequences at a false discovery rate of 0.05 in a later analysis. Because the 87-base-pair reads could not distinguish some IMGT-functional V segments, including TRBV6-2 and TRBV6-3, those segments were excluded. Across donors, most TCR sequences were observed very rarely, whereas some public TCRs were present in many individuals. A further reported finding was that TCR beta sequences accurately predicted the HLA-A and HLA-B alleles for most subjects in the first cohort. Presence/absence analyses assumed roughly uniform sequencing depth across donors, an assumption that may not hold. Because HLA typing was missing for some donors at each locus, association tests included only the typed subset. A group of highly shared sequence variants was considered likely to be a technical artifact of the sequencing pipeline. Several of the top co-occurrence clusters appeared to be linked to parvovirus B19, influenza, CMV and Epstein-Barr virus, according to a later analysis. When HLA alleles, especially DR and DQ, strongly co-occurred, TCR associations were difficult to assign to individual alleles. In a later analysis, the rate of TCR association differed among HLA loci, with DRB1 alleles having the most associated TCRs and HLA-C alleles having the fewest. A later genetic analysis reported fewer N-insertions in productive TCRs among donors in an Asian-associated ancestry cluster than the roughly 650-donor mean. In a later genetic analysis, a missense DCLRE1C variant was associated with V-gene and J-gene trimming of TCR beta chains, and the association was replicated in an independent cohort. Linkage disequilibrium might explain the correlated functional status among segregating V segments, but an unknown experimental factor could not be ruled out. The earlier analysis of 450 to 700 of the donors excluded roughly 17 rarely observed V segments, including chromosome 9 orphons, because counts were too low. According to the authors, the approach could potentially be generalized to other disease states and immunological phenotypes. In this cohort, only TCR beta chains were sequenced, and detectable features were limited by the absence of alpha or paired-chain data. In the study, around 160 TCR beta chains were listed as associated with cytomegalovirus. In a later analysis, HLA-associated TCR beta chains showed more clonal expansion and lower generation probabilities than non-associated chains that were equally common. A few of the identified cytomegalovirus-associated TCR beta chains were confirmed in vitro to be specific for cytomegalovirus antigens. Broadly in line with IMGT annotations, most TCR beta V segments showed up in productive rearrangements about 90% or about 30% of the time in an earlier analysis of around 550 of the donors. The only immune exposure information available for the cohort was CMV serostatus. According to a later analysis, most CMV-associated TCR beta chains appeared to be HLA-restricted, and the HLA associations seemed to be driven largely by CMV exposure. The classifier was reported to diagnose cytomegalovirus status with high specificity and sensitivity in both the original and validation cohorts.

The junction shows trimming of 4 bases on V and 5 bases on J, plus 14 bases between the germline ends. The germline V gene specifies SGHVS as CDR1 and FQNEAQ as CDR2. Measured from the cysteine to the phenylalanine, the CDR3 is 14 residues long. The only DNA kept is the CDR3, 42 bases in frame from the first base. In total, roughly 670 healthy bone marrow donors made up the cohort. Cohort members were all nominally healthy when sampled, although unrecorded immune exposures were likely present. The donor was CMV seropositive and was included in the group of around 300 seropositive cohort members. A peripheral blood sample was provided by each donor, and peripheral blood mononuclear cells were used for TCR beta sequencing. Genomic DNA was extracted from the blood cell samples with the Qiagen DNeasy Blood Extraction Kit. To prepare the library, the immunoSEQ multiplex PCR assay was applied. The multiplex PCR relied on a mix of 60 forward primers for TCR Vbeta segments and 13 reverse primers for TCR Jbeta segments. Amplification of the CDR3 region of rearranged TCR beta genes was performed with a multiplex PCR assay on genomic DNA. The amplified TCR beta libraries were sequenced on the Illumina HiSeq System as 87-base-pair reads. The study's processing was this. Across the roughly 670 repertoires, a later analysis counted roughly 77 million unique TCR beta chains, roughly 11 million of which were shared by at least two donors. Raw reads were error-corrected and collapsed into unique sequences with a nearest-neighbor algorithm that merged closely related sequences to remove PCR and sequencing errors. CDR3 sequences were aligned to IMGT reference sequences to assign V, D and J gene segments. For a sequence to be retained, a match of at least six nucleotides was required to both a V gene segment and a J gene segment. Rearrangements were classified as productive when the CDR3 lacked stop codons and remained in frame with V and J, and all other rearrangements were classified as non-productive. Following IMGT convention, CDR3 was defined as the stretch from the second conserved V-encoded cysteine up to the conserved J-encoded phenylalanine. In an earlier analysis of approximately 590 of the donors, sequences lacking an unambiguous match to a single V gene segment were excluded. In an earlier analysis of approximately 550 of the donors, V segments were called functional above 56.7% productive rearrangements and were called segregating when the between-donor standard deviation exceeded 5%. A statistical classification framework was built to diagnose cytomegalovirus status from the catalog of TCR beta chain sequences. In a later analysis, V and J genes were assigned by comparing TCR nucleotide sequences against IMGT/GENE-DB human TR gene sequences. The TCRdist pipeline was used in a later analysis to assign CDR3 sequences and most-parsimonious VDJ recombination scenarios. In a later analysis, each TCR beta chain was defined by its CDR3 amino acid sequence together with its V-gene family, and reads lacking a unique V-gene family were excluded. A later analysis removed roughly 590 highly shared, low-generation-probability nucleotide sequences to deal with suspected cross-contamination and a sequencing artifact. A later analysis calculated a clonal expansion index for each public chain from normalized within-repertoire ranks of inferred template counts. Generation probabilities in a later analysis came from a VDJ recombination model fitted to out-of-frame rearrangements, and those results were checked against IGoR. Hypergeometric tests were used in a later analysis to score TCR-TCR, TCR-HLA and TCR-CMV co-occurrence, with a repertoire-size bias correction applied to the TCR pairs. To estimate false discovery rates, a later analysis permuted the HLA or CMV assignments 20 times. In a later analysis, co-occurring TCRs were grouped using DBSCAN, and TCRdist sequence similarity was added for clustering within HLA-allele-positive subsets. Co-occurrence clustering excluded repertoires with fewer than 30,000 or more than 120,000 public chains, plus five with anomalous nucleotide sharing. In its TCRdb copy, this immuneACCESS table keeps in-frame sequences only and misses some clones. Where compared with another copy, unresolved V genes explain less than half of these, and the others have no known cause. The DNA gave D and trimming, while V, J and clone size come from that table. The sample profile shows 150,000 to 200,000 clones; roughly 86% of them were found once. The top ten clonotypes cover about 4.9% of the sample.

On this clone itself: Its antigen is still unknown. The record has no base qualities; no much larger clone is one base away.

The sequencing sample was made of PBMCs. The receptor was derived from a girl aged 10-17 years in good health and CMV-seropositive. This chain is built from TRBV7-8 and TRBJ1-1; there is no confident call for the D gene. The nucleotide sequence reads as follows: TGTGCCAGCAGCTATAGGATGGGAGGGACTGAAGCTTTCTTT. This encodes CASSYRMGGTEAFF.